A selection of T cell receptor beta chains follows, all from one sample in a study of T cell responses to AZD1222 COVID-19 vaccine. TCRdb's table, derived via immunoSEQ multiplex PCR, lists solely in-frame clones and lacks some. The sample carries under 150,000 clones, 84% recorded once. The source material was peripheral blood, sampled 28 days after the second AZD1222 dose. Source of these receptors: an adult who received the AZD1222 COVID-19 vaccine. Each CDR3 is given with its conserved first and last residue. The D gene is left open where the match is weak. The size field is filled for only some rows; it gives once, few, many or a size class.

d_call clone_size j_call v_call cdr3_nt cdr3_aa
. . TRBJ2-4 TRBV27 TGTGCCAGCAGTTTTACAGGGAGGCTGGTCAAAAACATTCAGTACTTC CASSFTGRLVKNIQYF
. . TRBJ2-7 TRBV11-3 TGTGCCAGCAGCTCGGGTGGCAAATCCTACGAGCAGTACTTC CASSSGGKSYEQYF
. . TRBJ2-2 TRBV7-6 TGTGCCAGCAGCAGTCCCAGGGGAACGAACACTGGGGAGCTGTTTTTT CASSSPRGTNTGELFF
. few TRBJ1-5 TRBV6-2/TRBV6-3 TGTGCCAGCAGTTACTCGGGGCAGCCCCAGCATTTT CASSYSGQPQHF
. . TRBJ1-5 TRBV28 TGTGCCAGCAGTTCGACAGAAAGCAATCAGCCCCAGCATTTT CASSSTESNQPQHF
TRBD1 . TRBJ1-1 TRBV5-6 TGTGCCAGCAGCATCGACAGGGGTGAAGCTTTCTTT CASSIDRGEAFF
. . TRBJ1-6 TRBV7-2 TGTGCCAGCAGCTTAGAGGGATCAGCTTGGGGTTCACCCCTCCACTTT CASSLEGSAWGSPLHF
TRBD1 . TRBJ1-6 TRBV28 TGTGCCAGCAGGGACAGGGGTTATAATTCACCCCTCCACTTT CASRDRGYNSPLHF
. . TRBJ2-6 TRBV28 TGTGCCAGCAGAACAACTGGGGCCAACGTCCTGACTTTC CASRTTGANVLTF
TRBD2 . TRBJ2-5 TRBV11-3 TGTGCCAGCAGCCCGGGGGGAGGAGAGACCCAGTACTTC CASSPGGGETQYF
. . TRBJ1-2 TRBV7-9 TGTGCCAGCAGCGGACGCGGGGAGGTCTATGGCTACACCTTC CASSGRGEVYGYTF
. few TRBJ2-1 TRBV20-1 TGCAGTGCTTTGTACAATGAGCAGTTCTTC CSALYNEQFF
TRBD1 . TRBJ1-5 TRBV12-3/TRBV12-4 TGTGCCAGCAGTGGGACAGGACATCAGCCCCAGCATTTT CASSGTGHQPQHF
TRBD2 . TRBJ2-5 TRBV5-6 TGTGCCAGCAGCTTACTAGCGGGGGGAAGAGAGACCCAGTACTTC CASSLLAGGRETQYF
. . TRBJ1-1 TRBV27 TGTGCCAGCAGTTTCAACGGGCAAGTGGCAAGGAACACTGAAGCTTTCTTT CASSFNGQVARNTEAFF
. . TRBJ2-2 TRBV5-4 TGTGCCAGCAGCTTAGCCGGGATTTGGTCCGGGGAGCTGTTTTTT CASSLAGIWSGELFF
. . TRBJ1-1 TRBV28 TGTGCCAGCAGTTTAAGTGGCACTGAAGCTTTCTTT CASSLSGTEAFF
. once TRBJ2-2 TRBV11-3 TGTGCCAGCAGCTTAGTTTCATATAAGGGGCCGCGCGCCACCGGGGAGCTGTTTTTT CASSLVSYKGPRATGELFF
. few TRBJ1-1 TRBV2 TGTGCCAGCAATGGCGAGATGGGCACTGAAGCTTTCTTT CASNGEMGTEAFF
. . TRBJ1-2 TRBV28 TGTGCCAGCAGCTCCCCTGGCTACTATGGCTACACCTTC CASSSPGYYGYTF
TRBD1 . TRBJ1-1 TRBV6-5 TGTGCCAGCGGACAGGTTCGGGTCACTGAAGCTTTCTTT CASGQVRVTEAFF
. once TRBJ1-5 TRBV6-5 TGTGCCAGCAGTCGGCAGGCTTCCAATCAGCCCCAGCATTTT CASSRQASNQPQHF
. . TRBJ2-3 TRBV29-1 TGCAGCGTTGGGGGGGGGACAGGAAGCACAGATACGCAGTATTTT CSVGGGTGSTDTQYF
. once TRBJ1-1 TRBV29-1 TGCAGCGTCCAGGGTAACACTGAAGCTTTCTTT CSVQGNTEAFF
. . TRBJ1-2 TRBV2 TGTGCCAGCAGTGAACGGGGATTCCAAGGTTATGGCTACACCTTC CASSERGFQGYGYTF
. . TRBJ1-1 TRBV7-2 TGTGCCAGCAGCCCTGGAGTCAGGAACACTGAAGCTTTCTTT CASSPGVRNTEAFF
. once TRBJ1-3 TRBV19 TGTGCCAGTACCGGGGGTTCCTCTGGAAACACCATATATTTT CASTGGSSGNTIYF
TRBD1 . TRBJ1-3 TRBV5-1 TGCGCCAGCAGCTCCTACCGGGACAGGGGGACAAACACCATATATTTT CASSSYRDRGTNTIYF
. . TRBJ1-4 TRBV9 TGTGCCAGCAGCGAGTACCCTCGGAATGAAAAACTGTTTTTT CASSEYPRNEKLFF
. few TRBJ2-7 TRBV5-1 TGCGCCAGCAGCTTGAACCAGGGGGGCTACGAGCAGTACTTC CASSLNQGGYEQYF
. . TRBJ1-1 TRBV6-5 TGTGCCACCCAGAGACCCTGGTACACTGAAGCTTTCTTT CATQRPWYTEAFF
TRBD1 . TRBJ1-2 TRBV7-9 TGTGCCAGCAGCCCGACAGGGAACTATGGCTACACCTTC CASSPTGNYGYTF
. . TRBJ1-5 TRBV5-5 TGTGCCAGCAGCTTATCACCGATTGGCAATCAGCCCCAGCATTTT CASSLSPIGNQPQHF
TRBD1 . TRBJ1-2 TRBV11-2 TGTGCCAGCAGCAGACCTGGGACAGGGGGCGATGGCTACACCTTC CASSRPGTGGDGYTF
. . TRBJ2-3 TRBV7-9 TGTGCCAGCAGTTTACAGGGTGGGTTCACAGATACGCAGTATTTT CASSLQGGFTDTQYF
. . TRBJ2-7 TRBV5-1 TGCGCCAGCAGCTCACGTTTAGGGAGATACGAGCAGTACTTC CASSSRLGRYEQYF
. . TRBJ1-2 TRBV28 TGTGCCAGCAGTTTCTGGACGTTGTCTGACTATGGCTACACCTTC CASSFWTLSDYGYTF
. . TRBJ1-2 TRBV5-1 TGCGCCAGCAGCTTGTTGCGAGGGGTCGCTGGCTACACCTTC CASSLLRGVAGYTF
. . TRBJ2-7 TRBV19 TGTGCCAGTAGGAGTCAGAACTCCTACGAGCAGTACTTC CASRSQNSYEQYF
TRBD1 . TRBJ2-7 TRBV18 TGTGCCAGCTCAAGGGCAGGGGGCTCGTATGAGCAGTACTTC CASSRAGGSYEQYF
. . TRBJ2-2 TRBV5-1 TGCGCCAGCAGCATAAGGGACGGAAACACCGGGGAGCTGTTTTTT CASSIRDGNTGELFF
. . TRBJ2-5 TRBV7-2 TGTGCCAGCAGCTTACAGGGAGTAGGGGAGACCCAGTACTTC CASSLQGVGETQYF
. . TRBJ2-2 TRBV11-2 TGTGCCAGCAGTCTTAATATTGGGAACGGGGAGCTGTTTTTT CASSLNIGNGELFF
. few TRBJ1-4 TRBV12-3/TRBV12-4 TGTGCCAGCAGTCAATGGGGAGAAAAACTGTTTTTT CASSQWGEKLFF
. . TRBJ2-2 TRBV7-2 TGTGCCAGCAGCCCGCTAGCTATCACCGGGGAGCTGTTTTTT CASSPLAITGELFF
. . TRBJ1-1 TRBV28 TGTGCCACCGCCGGGATGTGGAACACTGAAGCTTTCTTT CATAGMWNTEAFF
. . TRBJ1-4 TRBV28 TGTGCCAGCAGTTTTAGGCGGGCAACTAATGAAAAACTGTTTTTT CASSFRRATNEKLFF
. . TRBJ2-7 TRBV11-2 TGTGCCAGCAGCTCGATAAAAGAAATCTACGAGCAGTACTTC CASSSIKEIYEQYF